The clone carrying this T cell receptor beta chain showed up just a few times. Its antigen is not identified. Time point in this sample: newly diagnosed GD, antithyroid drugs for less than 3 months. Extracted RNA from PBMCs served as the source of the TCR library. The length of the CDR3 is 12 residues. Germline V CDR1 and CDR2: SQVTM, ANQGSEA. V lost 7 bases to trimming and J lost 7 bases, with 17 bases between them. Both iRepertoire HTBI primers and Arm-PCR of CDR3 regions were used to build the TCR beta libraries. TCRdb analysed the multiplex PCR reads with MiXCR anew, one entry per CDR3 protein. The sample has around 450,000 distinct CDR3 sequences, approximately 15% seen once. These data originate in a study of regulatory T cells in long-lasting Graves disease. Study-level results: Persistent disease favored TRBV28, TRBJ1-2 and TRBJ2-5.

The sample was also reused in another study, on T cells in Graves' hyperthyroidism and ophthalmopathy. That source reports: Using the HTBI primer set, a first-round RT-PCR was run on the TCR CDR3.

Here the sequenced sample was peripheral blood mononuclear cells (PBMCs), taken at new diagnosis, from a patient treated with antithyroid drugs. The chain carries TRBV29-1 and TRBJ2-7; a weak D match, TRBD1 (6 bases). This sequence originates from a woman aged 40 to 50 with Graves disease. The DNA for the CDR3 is TGCAGCGCCGGACCAGGGGCGGGTGAGCAGTACTTC. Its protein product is CSAGPGAGEQYF.